The sequence of this T cell receptor beta chain was determined in a study of T-cell memory formation after mild COVID-19. As for the study in general: The two donors had largely donor-specific TCR clusters.

There are 17 residues in the CDR3. Trimming left V 0 bases short and J 1 base short, with 15 bases between. Germline V gene lookup returns CDR1 LGHDT and CDR2 YNNKEL (reference sequence). 5'RACE primed from the constant segment yielded TCR alpha and TCR beta cDNA libraries bearing sample barcodes and UMIs. From the 5' RACE reads, TCRdb called clonotypes with MiXCR, one entry per CDR3 protein. The profile shows some 64,000 distinct CDR3 sequences, roughly 9.9% of them singletons. This clonotype was picked up a small number of times. Antigen unknown. General observations from the study: The pre-infection memory compartment contained some responding clones, suggesting cross-reactive memory joined. CD4/CD8 balance characterized clones contracting day 15 to 85, and CD4+ skew characterized later expanders.

V and J are TRBV3-1 and TRBJ1-1; D remains ambiguous. Material for sequencing was PBMCs or a T cell subset sorted from them (not recorded which). The receptor comes from a man younger than 35 who had mild COVID-19 (a few samples of this study predate the infection). Cell type and time point are not known. Here the CDR3 DNA reads TGTGCCAGCAGCCAAGACACACTGTTCAGAGGGAACACTGAAGCTTTCTTT. Protein sequence: CASSQDTLFRGNTEAFF.